The table lists the clone carrying this TCR beta chain with a few counts. These data originate in a study of early T cells in non-severe SARS-CoV-2 infection. Across the whole study: With bulk RNA from unsorted whole blood as input, sequencing yielded unpaired chains.

The library protocol tagged individual cDNA molecules with unique molecular identifiers. TCRdb analysed the 5' RACE reads with MiXCR anew, one entry per CDR3 protein. The sample contains some 27,000 distinct CDR3 sequences, roughly 4% of which appear only once. Germline V CDR1 and CDR2: SGHNT, YYREEE (reference sequence). Trimming removed 0 bases at V and 7 bases at J, with 5 bases between. The CDR3 sequence is 12 residues long. This clonotype was sampled from an adult who was a healthcare worker with PCR-confirmed SARS-CoV-2 infection or an uninfected control (not recorded which). Sequencing was performed on whole blood. The rearrangement joins TRBV5-4 to TRBJ2-1; the D is unclear. The CDR3 DNA reads as TGTGCCAGCAGCTTGGCGCTAAATGAGCAGTTCTTC. It specifies CASSLALNEQFF.